Listed below are T cell receptor beta chains from one sample, sequenced in a study of blood T cell repertoires in COVID-19. Sequencing was performed with immunoSEQ multiplex PCR; in TCRdb, only in-frame clones are kept and a portion is missing. This table holds 250,000 or so clones, about 88% found once. Material: peripheral blood. The receptors come from an older woman with active or convalescent COVID-19. Each CDR3 is given with its conserved first and last residue. The D gene is left open where the match is weak. Only part of the rows carry a size: once, few, many, or a class if the clone is expanded.

V gene,J gene,D gene,clone size,CDR3 DNA,CDR3 protein
TRBV2,TRBJ2-7,.,.,TGTGCCAGCAGTGAAGCGCGCTCATGGGGGGAGGAGCAGTACTTC,CASSEARSWGEEQYF
TRBV11-3,TRBJ2-5,.,.,TGTGCCAGCAGCCAGGGTCCTGGGACCCAGTACTTC,CASSQGPGTQYF
TRBV5-6,TRBJ2-1,TRBD2,.,TGTGCCAGCAGCTTTGGGAATCGAGCGGGGGGGCGAGAGCAGTTCTTC,CASSFGNRAGGREQFF
TRBV13,TRBJ2-5,TRBD2,.,TGTGCCAGCAGCTACGACACCGCGGGGGCCCAGTACTTC,CASSYDTAGAQYF
TRBV6-5,TRBJ2-7,TRBD1,once,TGTGCCAGCAGTTACTCGATCAGGGGGCTCAACGAGCAGTACTTC,CASSYSIRGLNEQYF
TRBV5-1,TRBJ2-7,TRBD1,few,TGCGCCAGCAGGTCCGGGACAGGGGTCTACGAGCAGTACTTC,CASRSGTGVYEQYF
TRBV9,TRBJ1-2,.,.,TGTGCCAGCGGCCAGGGCACTAACTATGGCTACACCTTC,CASGQGTNYGYTF
TRBV6-2/TRBV6-3,TRBJ2-2,.,.,TGTGCCAGCAGTTACCCTGGGACTCGCACCGGGGAGCTGTTTTTT,CASSYPGTRTGELFF
TRBV19,TRBJ1-2,TRBD1,.,TGTGCCAGTAGGCCTCTCGGGACAGCCCTTTTGAACTATGGCTACACCTTC,CASRPLGTALLNYGYTF
TRBV7-9,TRBJ1-4,TRBD1,.,TGTGCCAGCAGCCCCCCCGGGACAGGGAATGAAAAACTGTTTTTT,CASSPPGTGNEKLFF